These 8 T cell receptor beta chains originate from one sample sequenced in a study of T cells after yellow fever vaccination. TCRdb fed the 5' RACE reads into MiXCR, producing one record per CDR3 protein. Of 90,000 to 130,000 distinct CDR3 sequences in the sample, roughly 8.9% are singletons; the top ten hold approximately 24%. Sequencing used CD8+ T cells sorted from PBMCs, obtained 45 days after the yellow fever booster vaccination. These receptor sequences come from a man aged 30 to 45 who received the YFV17D yellow fever vaccine.

This chain joins TRBV27 and TRBJ2-1, with TRBD2 matching 8 bases. The CDR3 runs to 17 residues. Losses at the gene ends were 3 bases for V and 7 bases for J; bases not matched to a gene: 14. Germline assignment: CDR1 MNHEY and CDR2 SMNVEV (reference sequence). The CDR3, as DNA: TGTGCCAGCAGTTTCGTTTGGGGCCAGCGGGAGCGAAATGAGCAGTTCTTC. Protein sequence: CASSFVWGQRERNEQFF.

This clonotype was recorded many times. The chain couples TRBV25-1 to TRBJ2-1, with D uncertain. CDR1 MGHDK and CDR2 SYGVNS come from the germline V gene. The CDR3 covers 12 residues. V was cut by 4 bases and J by 7 bases, with 8 bases left in between. In DNA form, the CDR3 reads TGTGCCAGCAGTGTTTCGGTGAATGAGCAGTTCTTC. Translation: CASSVSVNEQFF.

To note about this clonotype: The junction and the germline gene differ at one end; a read error may be behind it. The rearrangement links TRBV4-2 to TRBJ2-6; 9 bases align to TRBD1. The germline V gene encodes CDR1 LGHNA and CDR2 YNFKEQ. The CDR3 spans 18 residues. In DNA form, the CDR3 reads TGTGCCAGCAGCCCGAGGACAGGGGACATCTCTGAGGCCAACGTCCTGACTTTC. This gives the protein CASSPRTGDISEANVLTF.

At least ten counts were recorded for this clonotype. The CDR3 bases are TGTGCCAGCAGCGGGTCGAGCGGCCCCTACGAGCAGTACTTC. Protein: CASSGSSGPYEQYF. The V call is TRBV5-6, the J call TRBJ2-7, with a tentative D call TRBD2 (5 bases). The germline CDR1 and CDR2 sequences are SGHDT and YYEEEE. Between the trimmed V and J ends, which lost 4 bases and 2 bases, there was a span of 13 bases. The CDR3 spans 14 residues.

This clonotype showed up just a few times. J is TRBJ1-1 and V is TRBV5-5; D call uncertain. Between the trimmed V and J ends, which lost 1 base and 2 bases, there was a span of 9 bases. The CDR3 consists of 14 residues. Looked up from germline, CDR1 is SGHKS and CDR2 is YYEKEE (reference sequence). The CDR3 sequence is CASSLHNLNTEAFF. For the CDR3, the DNA is TGTGCCAGCAGCTTGCACAACCTTAACACTGAAGCTTTCTTT.

The table lists this clonotype with a count of one. This may come from a read error, since a much larger clone is one base off. The chain links TRBV10-3 to TRBJ2-7; D perhaps matches TRBD2 (6 bases). The CDR3 is 14 residues long. Germline CDR1 is ENHRY and CDR2 is SYGVKD. V was clipped by 5 bases and J by 3 bases, with 14 bases between them. The CDR3 here is CAISYGGILYEQYF. CDR3 coding DNA: TGTGCCATCAGTTACGGCGGGATCCTCTACGAGCAGTACTTC.

This chain connects TRBV7-9 to TRBJ2-7; 8 bases match TRBD1. With 3 bases clipped from V and 3 bases from J, the junction kept 10 bases outside the gene matches. The CDR3 contains 16 residues. CDR1 and CDR2 from the germline V gene are SEHNR and FQNEAQ (reference sequence). CDR3 DNA: TGTGCCAGCAGCTTCCCGATGGACAGGGCCAACTACGAGCAGTACTTC. It translates to CASSFPMDRANYEQYF. The full variable domain, its missing parts supplied by reference TRBV7-9 and TRBJ2-7, is DTGVSQNPRHKITKRGQNVTFRCDPISEHNRLYWYRQTLGQGPEFLTYFQNEAQLEKSRLLSDRFSAERPKGSFSTLEIQRTEQGDSAMYLCASSFPMDRANYEQYFGPGTRLTVT.

Ten or more counts support this clonotype. The chain recombines TRBV27 with TRBJ2-5; D is unresolved. Trimming left V 4 bases short and J 2 bases short, with 8 bases between. The germline gives CDR1 MNHEY, CDR2 SMNVEV (reference sequence). The CDR3 is 13 amino acids. The CDR3 coding sequence is TGTGCCAGCAGTTATGGAAGACAAGAGACCCAGTACTTC. Residues: CASSYGRQETQYF.